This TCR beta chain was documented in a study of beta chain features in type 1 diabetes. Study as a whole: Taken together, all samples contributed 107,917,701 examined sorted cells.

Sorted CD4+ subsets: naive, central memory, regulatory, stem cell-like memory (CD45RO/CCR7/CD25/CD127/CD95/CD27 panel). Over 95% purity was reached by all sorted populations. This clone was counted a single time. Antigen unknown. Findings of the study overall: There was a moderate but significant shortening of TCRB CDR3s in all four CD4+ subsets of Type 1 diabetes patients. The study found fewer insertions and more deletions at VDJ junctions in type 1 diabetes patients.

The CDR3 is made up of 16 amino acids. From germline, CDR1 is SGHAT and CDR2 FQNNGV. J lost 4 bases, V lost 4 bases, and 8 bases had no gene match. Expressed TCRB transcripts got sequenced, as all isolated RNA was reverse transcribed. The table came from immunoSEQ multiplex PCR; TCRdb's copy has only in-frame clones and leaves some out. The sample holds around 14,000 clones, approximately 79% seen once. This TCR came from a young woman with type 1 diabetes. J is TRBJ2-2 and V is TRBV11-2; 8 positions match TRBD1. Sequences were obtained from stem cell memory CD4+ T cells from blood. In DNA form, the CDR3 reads TGTGCCAGCAGCTCTCGTACGGGACAGGCCACCGGGGAGCTGTTTTTT. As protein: CASSSRTGQATGELFF.